A single T cell receptor beta chain is shown here with its context. As yet, its antigen is unknown. The data originate from a study of blood T cells in healthy people across ages. The V and J ends lost 2 bases and 7 bases respectively, with 9 bases between them. Looked up from germline, CDR1 is ENHRY and CDR2 is SYGVKD. The CDR3 length is 13 residues. Donation came from healthy Caucasian individuals in Russia who were aged roughly 6 to 95. Sample-barcoded 5' priming and a J-beta primer mix drove a second PCR of about 6 to 12 cycles. Using its own MiXCR run on the 5' RACE reads, TCRdb lists one record per CDR3 protein. The sample lists about 1 million distinct CDR3 sequences, around 43% occurring once. Study-wide points: Because donor CMV status was unknown, expanded clonotype changes were possibly confounded. Age brought a roughly linear fall in TCR beta diversity measured per million T cells.

The chain recombines TRBV10-3 with TRBJ2-1; weak D call: TRBD2 (5 bases). The sample was blood. The sequence came from a woman in her fifties or sixties in good health. The CDR3 loop reads CAISETLVNEQFF. The CDR3 coding sequence is TGTGCCATCAGTGAGACACTAGTGAATGAGCAGTTCTTC.